This passage covers 27 T cell receptor beta chains from one sample sequenced in a study of metastatic and nonmetastatic thyroid tumors. TCRdb re-called the PCR reads via MiXCR. Here the sample spans some 34,000 clones, over 15% being singletons. Before thyroid surgery, none of the patients had received any treatment. Input material: blood. The receptor source for this set is a female donor with papillary thyroid cancer or a benign thyroid nodule (not recorded which). Some clones in this sample may be carry-over from other donors' samples.

This clone was detected many times. This rearrangement joins TRBV30 to TRBJ1-4, with D uncertain. With 0 bases removed from V and 8 bases from J, the gap between germline ends came to 16 bases. CDR3 size: 15 residues. CDR1 and CDR2 (germline): GTSNPN, SVGIG (reference sequence). The CDR3 nucleotides read TGTGCCTGGAGTGTAGCGATCCAAGTCGACGAAAAACTGTTTTTT. It encodes CAWSVAIQVDEKLFF.

About this clone itself: A much more abundant neighbour one base away suggests this may be a read error. Within the sample, other DNA sequences also encode this same CDR3. The chain is built from TRBV6-6 and TRBJ2-5; maybe TRBD2 (5 bases). This CDR3 region has 14 residues. Germline V gives CDR1 MNHNY, CDR2 SVGAGI (reference sequence). The CDR3 DNA reads as TGTGCCAGCAGTTACACCGGTGTCGGGGAGACACAGTACTTC. Amino acid sequence: CASSYTGVGETQYF.

Many counts were recorded for this clone. The chain has TRBV19 and TRBJ1-2; 9 positions match TRBD1. CDR3 size: 14 residues. V lost 5 bases and J lost 8; bases outside the gene matches: 9. The germline V gene has CDR1 LNHDA and CDR2 SQIVND (reference sequence). The CDR3 DNA reads as TGTGCCAGTAGTCCTCCGGGACAGGGTTACGGCTACACCTTC. This codes for CASSPPGQGYGYTF.

CDR3: CASSLRQNREEGYTF. The CDR3 coding sequence is TGTGCCAGCAGTTTACGCCAAAACAGGGAGGAGGGCTACACCTTC. The chain combines TRBV12-3 or TRBV12-4 with TRBJ1-2; D is perhaps TRBD1 (6 bases). Trimming shortened V by 2 bases and J by 8 bases, and 18 bases separated the two germline ends. CDR3 size: 15 residues.

This clone showed up many times. This sequence joins TRBV6-2 or TRBV6-3 and TRBJ2-3, with 8 bases matching TRBD1. Germline-derived CDR1 and CDR2 are MNHEY and SVGEGT. This CDR3 spans 15 amino acids. Unmatched junction bases numbered 1, after V lost 1 base and J lost 1 base. The CDR3 coding sequence is TGTGCCAGCAGTTACTGGGGACAGGGCACAGATACGCAGTATTTT. Its translation is CASSYWGQGTDTQYF.

This clone was observed at least ten times. The rearrangement uses TRBV20-1 and TRBJ1-6; TRBD1 might be the D (6 bases). The CDR3 runs to 14 residues. Trimming pared 4 bases from V and 7 bases from J, leaving 14 bases between. Germline V gene lookup returns CDR1 DFQATT and CDR2 SNEGSKA (reference sequence). The CDR3 coding sequence is TGCAGTGCTACAAAAGGGGGTCTGAATTCACCCCTCCACTTT. Translating it yields CSATKGGLNSPLHF.

V gene TRBV5-1 combines with J gene TRBJ2-7; the D is unclear. This CDR3 has 13 amino acids. The germline CDR1 and CDR2 sequences are SGHRS and YFSETQ. V lost 8 bases and J 6 bases, leaving 18 bases between the germline ends. Here the CDR3 reads CASSFVTQVEQYF. CDR3 nucleotide sequence: TGCGCCAGTAGTTTCGTGACTCAGGTCGAGCAGTACTTC.

This clone was recorded many times. The rearrangement links TRBV7-2 to TRBJ2-5; 9 bases are a match to TRBD1. The V segment lost 5 bases and the J segment 5 bases; nucleotides outside the gene matches: 9. Germline CDR1 and CDR2: SGHTA and FQGNSA. This CDR3 comprises 15 residues. The DNA of the CDR3 is TGTGCCAGCAGCCTAAACTTAGGACAGGGGGAGACCCAGTACTTC. Translating gives CASSLNLGQGETQYF.

Concerning this clone itself: This may come from a read error, since a much larger clone is one base off. The J gene is TRBJ1-1, the V gene TRBV18, with no clear D. CDR3 length: 15 amino acids. CDR1 is KGHSH, CDR2 LQKENI, per germline. The DNA for the CDR3 is TGTGTCAGCTCACCCTGGTCCAAGGGGAACACTGAAGCTTTCTTT. Translated: CVSSPWSKGNTEAFF.

This clone has a count of ten or more. The CDR3 region is CASSTGGAVTGELFF. CDR3 nucleotides: TGTGCCAGCAGCACAGGGGGCGCAGTCACCGGGGAGCTGTTTTTT. The genes are TRBV7-2 and TRBJ2-2; 9 bases align to TRBD1. The germline V gene encodes CDR1 SGHTA and CDR2 FQGNSA. Trimming took 5 bases from V and 4 from J; bases not matched to a gene: 5. CDR3 length: 15 amino acids.

This clone showed up many times. V and J are TRBV7-3 and TRBJ2-3, with D unclear. This CDR3 has 15 amino acids. The germline gives CDR1 SGHTA, CDR2 FQGTGA. V was pared by 2 bases and J by 2 bases, with 11 bases between. The CDR3 DNA reads TGTGCCAGCAGCTTATTGGCGGTAGCCACAGATACGCAGTATTTT. This gives the protein CASSLLAVATDTQYF.

This clone was observed at least ten times. The gene calls are TRBV30 and TRBJ2-2; 10 nucleotides align to TRBD2. Trimming took 0 bases from V and 7 from J; bases not matched to a gene: 11. The CDR3 extends over 17 amino acids. Per the germline V gene, CDR1 is GTSNPN and CDR2 is SVGIG (reference sequence). This chain's CDR3 is CAWSVRGSGRDVGELFF. The CDR3 coding sequence is TGTGCCTGGAGTGTACGAGGGAGCGGGAGGGACGTCGGGGAGCTGTTTTTT.

This clone was seen ten or more times. V usage is TRBV30 and J usage is TRBJ1-2; D perhaps matches TRBD1 (6 bases). CDR1 and CDR2 from the germline V gene are GTSNPN and SVGIG (reference sequence). The CDR3 is 12 residues long. V lost 2 bases, J lost 8 bases, and 12 bases lay in between. CDR3 loop: CAWSSRGRGYTF. The CDR3 DNA sequence: TGTGCCTGGAGTTCCAGGGGTAGAGGCTACACCTTC.

The chain combines TRBV5-6 with TRBJ2-1, with 7 positions matching TRBD1. Trimming took 1 base from V and 12 from J; bases not matched to a gene: 10. The length of the CDR3 is 14 residues. From germline, CDR1 is SGHDT and CDR2 YYEEEE. DNA for the CDR3: TGTGCCAGCAGCTTGCGAAGGGGGCGAGGTGGGCAGTTCTTC. Amino acids: CASSLRRGRGGQFF.

About this clone itself: A much bigger clone sits one base away, suggesting this may be a read error. This chain links TRBV9 with TRBJ2-2, with D hard to call. The CDR3 spans 13 residues. Germline loops: CDR1 SGDLS, CDR2 YYNGEE. Trimming removed 2 bases from V and 9 bases from J, with 11 bases in between. The CDR3 DNA follows: TGTGCCAGCAGCGTGCACGGTTCCCGGGAGCTGTTTTTT. It specifies CASSVHGSRELFF. Full variable domain (missing parts from reference TRBV9 and TRBJ2-2): DSGVTQTPKHLITATGQRVTLRCSPRSGDLSVYWYQQSLDQGLQFLIQYYNGEERAKGNILERFSAQQFPDLHSELNLSSLELGDSALYFCASSVHGSRELFFGEGSRLTVL.

The chain joins TRBV20-1 to TRBJ2-1, with 7 nucleotides matching TRBD2. Germline V CDR1 and CDR2: DFQATT, SNEGSKA (reference sequence). The CDR3 totals 14 residues. Losses at the gene ends were 7 bases for V and 9 bases for J; bases not matched to a gene: 15. CDR3 amino acids: CSVNLAGEASEQFF. In DNA form, the CDR3 reads TGCAGTGTCAACTTGGCGGGAGAAGCTAGTGAGCAGTTCTTC.

This clone showed up many times. This chain uses TRBV15 with TRBJ2-5; D is undetermined. This CDR3 is built from 12 residues. CDR1 and CDR2 (germline): LNHNV, YYDKDF (reference sequence). V lost 1 base to trimming and J lost 3 bases, with 3 bases between them. The CDR3 nucleotides read TGTGCCACCAGCAGAGTAGAAGAGACCCAGTACTTC. This sequence encodes CATSRVEETQYF.

In its sample, this clone was seen many times. This chain uses TRBV19 with TRBJ2-1, with 7 bases lining up with TRBD2. CDR3 size: 15 residues. V shed 6 bases and J 6 bases; nucleotides not matched to a gene: 11. The germline CDR1 and CDR2 sequences are LNHDA and SQIVND (reference sequence). CDR3 sequence (DNA): TGTGCCAGTAGCCGAGAGGGCGGGAGAGGCAATGAGCAGTTCTTC. Its translation is CASSREGGRGNEQFF.

A few counts support this clone. A much more abundant neighbour one base away suggests this may be a read error. This chain joins TRBV7-9 and TRBJ1-5; D gene unclear. Deletions cut 3 bases from V and 3 bases from J, with 9 bases between. The length of the CDR3 is 14 residues. Germline CDR1 and CDR2: SEHNR and FQNEAQ (reference sequence). CDR3 sequence (DNA): TGTGCCAGCAGCTTGGATCAGAACAATCAGCCCCAGCATTTT. This sequence encodes CASSLDQNNQPQHF.

This clone occurred many times. A read error is possible here, since a much larger clone lies one base away. In nucleotides, the CDR3 is TGTGCCAGCGGTCGACAGGGAGGCTACACCTTC. This sequence encodes CASGRQGGYTF. The chain recombines TRBV12-3 or TRBV12-4 with TRBJ1-2; 7 nucleotides line up with TRBD1. The J segment lost 8 bases and the V segment lost 8 bases, leaving 5 bases of the junction unmatched. The CDR3 runs 11 residues.

The V call is TRBV10-3, the J call TRBJ2-3; possibly TRBD1 or TRBD2 for D (5 bases each). CDR1 is ENHRY and CDR2 is SYGVKD in the germline V gene. This CDR3 comprises 16 residues. Trimming took 4 bases from V and 6 from J, leaving 20 bases between them. CDR3 protein: CAISGLVGATRDTQYF. CDR3 nucleotides: TGTGCCATCAGTGGATTGGTCGGGGCCACACGGGATACGCAGTATTTT.

In its sample, this clone was seen many times. This chain joins TRBV7-2 and TRBJ2-2; tentatively, D is TRBD1 (5 bases). CDR1 and CDR2 (germline): SGHTA, FQGNSA. Trimming shortened V by 2 bases and J by 5 bases, and 18 bases separated the two germline ends. The CDR3 is 17 amino acids. The CDR3 reads CASSLPQGEVRTGELFF. The CDR3 DNA reads TGTGCCAGCAGCTTACCTCAGGGCGAAGTGAGGACCGGGGAGCTGTTTTTT.

Details on this clone: A much larger clone differs by one base, so this may be a read error. The V gene is TRBV3-1, the J gene TRBJ1-4, with D unresolved. There are 15 residues in the CDR3. Germline CDR1 is LGHDT and CDR2 is YNNKEL (reference sequence). CDR3 in DNA: TGTGCCAACAGCCAATCCGAGGGCACTAATGAAAAACTGTTTTTT. Protein sequence: CANSQSEGTNEKLFF.

On this clone itself: At one end the junction does not follow the germline gene, possibly because of a read error. The rearrangement uses TRBV6-1 and TRBJ1-2; D remains unclear. Germline V gene sequence: CDR1 MNHNS, CDR2 SASEGT. CDR3 length: 15 residues. CDR3 amino acids: CASSEYDGPNYAYTF. For the CDR3, the DNA is TGTGCCAGCAGTGAATACGACGGACCGAACTATGCCTACACCTTC.

This clone was seen many times. V is TRBV20-1 and J is TRBJ1-2, with D possibly matching TRBD1 (6 bases). Looked up from germline, CDR1 is DFQATT and CDR2 is SNEGSKA (reference sequence). CDR3 length: 12 amino acids. Trimming pared 4 bases from V and 8 bases from J, leaving 14 bases between. The CDR3 nucleotides read TGCAGTGCTAAATACAGGGAGGGCGGCTACACCTTC. It encodes CSAKYREGGYTF.

This clone was recorded at least ten times. The CDR3 reads CSVAVNENQPQHF. DNA of the CDR3: TGCAGCGTAGCCGTAAACGAAAATCAGCCCCAGCATTTT. The chain couples TRBV29-1 to TRBJ1-5; D ambiguous. Trimming shortened V by 6 bases and J by 4 bases, and 13 bases separated the two germline ends. Germline CDR1 and CDR2: SQVTM and ANQGSEA. The CDR3 totals 13 residues.

In this sample, this clone turned up many times. The chain combines TRBV28 with TRBJ1-3; weak D call: TRBD1 (5 bases). This CDR3 is 14 amino acids long. Germline V gene sequence: CDR1 MDHEN, CDR2 SYDVKM. Trimming removed 11 bases at V and 0 bases at J, with 14 bases between. CDR3 protein: CAGRKGFSGNTIYF. In DNA, the CDR3 is TGTGCCGGCCGGAAGGGGTTCTCTGGAAACACCATATATTTT.